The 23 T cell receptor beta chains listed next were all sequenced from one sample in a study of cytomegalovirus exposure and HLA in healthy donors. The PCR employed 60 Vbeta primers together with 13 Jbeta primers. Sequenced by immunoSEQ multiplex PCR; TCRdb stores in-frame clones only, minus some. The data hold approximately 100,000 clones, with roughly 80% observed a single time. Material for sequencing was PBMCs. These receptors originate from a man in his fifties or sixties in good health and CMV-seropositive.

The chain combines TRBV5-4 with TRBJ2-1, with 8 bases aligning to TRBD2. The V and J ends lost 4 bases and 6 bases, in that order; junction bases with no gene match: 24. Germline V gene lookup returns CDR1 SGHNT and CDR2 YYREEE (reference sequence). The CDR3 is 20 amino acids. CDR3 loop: CASSRQTASGLAGMVNEQFF. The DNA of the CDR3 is TGTGCCAGCAGCCGTCAAACGGCCTCCGGGCTAGCGGGTATGGTCAATGAGCAGTTCTTC.

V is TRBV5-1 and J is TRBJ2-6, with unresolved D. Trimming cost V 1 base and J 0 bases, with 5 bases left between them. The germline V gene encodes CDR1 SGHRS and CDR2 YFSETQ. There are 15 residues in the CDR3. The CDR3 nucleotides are TGCGCCAGCAGCTTGCACAACTCTGGGGCCAACGTCCTGACTTTC. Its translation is CASSLHNSGANVLTF. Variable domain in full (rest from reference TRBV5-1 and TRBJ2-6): KAGVTQTPRYLIKTRGQQVTLSCSPISGHRSVSWYQQTPGQGLQFLFEYFSETQRNKGNFPGRFSGRQFSNSRSEMNVSTLELGDSALYLCASSLHNSGANVLTFGAGSRLTVL.

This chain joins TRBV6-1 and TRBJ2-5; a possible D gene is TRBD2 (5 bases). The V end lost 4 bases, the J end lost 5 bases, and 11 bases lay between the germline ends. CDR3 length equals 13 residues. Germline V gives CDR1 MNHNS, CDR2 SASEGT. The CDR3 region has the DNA TGTGCCAGCAGTGGAGCGGTCCGGGAGACCCAGTACTTC. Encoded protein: CASSGAVRETQYF.

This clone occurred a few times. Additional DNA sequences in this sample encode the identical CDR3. The CDR3 reads CAWAGQTNTEAFF. DNA for the CDR3: TGTGCCTGGGCCGGACAGACGAACACTGAAGCTTTCTTT. The rearrangement joins TRBV30 to TRBJ1-1; D might be TRBD1 (6 bases). The germline V and J ends were trimmed by 5 bases and 1 base, with 11 bases remaining between them. Germline-derived CDR1 and CDR2 are GTSNPN and SVGIG (reference sequence). This CDR3 is 13 amino acids long. Full variable domain (remainder filled in from reference TRBV30 and TRBJ1-1): SQTIHQWPATLVQPVGSPLSLECTVEGTSNPNLYWYRQAAGRGLQLLFYSVGIGQISSEVPQNLSASRPQDRQFILSSKKLLLSDSGFYLCAWAGQTNTEAFFGQGTRLTVV.

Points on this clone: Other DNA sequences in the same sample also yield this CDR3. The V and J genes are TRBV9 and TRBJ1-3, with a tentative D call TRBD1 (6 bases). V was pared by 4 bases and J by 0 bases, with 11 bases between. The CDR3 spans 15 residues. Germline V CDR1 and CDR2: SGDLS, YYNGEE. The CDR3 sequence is CASSRGGNSGNTIYF. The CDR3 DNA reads TGTGCCAGCAGCCGAGGGGGAAACTCTGGAAACACCATATATTTT.

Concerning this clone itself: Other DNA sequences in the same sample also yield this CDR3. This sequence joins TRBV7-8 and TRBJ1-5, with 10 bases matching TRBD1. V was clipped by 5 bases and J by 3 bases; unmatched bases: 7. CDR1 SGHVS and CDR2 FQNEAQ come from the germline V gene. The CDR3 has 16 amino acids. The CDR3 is CASSPRDRGSNQPQHF. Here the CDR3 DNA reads TGTGCCAGCAGCCCCCGGGACAGGGGTTCCAATCAGCCCCAGCATTTT.

The chain's CDR3 is CASSNKVNTEAFF. CDR3 bases: TGCGCCAGCAGCAACAAAGTGAACACTGAAGCTTTCTTT. V and J are TRBV10-2 and TRBJ1-1; D ambiguous. Germline assignment: CDR1 WSHSY and CDR2 SAAADI. The CDR3 is made up of 13 amino acids. V gave up 6 bases and J gave up 0 bases, with 8 bases separating them.

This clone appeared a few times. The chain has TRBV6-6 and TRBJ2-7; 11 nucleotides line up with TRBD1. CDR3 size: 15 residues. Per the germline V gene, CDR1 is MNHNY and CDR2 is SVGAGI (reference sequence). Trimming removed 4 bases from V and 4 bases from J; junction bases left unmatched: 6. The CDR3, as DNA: TGTGCCAGCAGTTCCCCGGGACAGGGGGTATACGAGCAGTACTTC. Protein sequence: CASSSPGQGVYEQYF.

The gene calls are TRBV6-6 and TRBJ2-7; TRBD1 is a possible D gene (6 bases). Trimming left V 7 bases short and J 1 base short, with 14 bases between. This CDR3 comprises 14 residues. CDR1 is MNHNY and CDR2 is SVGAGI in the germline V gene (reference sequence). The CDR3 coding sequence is TGTGCCAGCAACAACAGGGTTGGGTCCTACGAGCAGTACTTC. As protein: CASNNRVGSYEQYF.

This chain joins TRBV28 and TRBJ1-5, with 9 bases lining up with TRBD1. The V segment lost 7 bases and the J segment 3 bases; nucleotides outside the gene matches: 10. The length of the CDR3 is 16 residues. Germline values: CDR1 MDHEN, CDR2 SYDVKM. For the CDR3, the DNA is TGTGCCAGCACCAGTACGGGGACAGGGTTCAATCAGCCCCAGCATTTT. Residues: CASTSTGTGFNQPQHF.

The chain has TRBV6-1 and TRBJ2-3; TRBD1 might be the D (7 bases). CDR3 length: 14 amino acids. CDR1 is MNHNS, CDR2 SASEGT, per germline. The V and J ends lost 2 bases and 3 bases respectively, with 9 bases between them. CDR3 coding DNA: TGTGCCAGCAGTGAACAGGGGGGAACAGATACGCAGTATTTT. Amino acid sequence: CASSEQGGTDTQYF.

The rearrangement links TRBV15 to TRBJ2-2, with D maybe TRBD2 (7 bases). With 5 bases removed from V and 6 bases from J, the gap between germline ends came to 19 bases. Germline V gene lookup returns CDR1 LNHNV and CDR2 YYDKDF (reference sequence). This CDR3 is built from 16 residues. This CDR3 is CATSRGAQGRAGELFF. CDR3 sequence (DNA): TGTGCCACCAGCCGGGGGGCGCAGGGTCGCGCCGGGGAGCTGTTTTTT.

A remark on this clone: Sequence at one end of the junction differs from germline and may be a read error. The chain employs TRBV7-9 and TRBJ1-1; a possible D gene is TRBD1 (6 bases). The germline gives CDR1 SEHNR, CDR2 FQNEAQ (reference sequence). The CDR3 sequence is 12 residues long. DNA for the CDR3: TGTTCCAGCAGCTGGGCACAGGGAGAAGCTTTCTTT. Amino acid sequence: CSSSWAQGEAFF.

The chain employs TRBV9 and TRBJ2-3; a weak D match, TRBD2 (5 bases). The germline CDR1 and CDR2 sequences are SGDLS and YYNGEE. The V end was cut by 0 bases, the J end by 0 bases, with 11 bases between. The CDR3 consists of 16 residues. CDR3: CASSVGPAASTDTQYF. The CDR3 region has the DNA TGTGCCAGCAGCGTAGGTCCAGCGGCTAGCACAGATACGCAGTATTTT.

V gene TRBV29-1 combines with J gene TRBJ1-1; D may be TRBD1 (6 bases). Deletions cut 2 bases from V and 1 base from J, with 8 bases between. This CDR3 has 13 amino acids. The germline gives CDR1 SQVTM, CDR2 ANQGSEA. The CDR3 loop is CSVEWTENTEAFF. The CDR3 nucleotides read TGCAGCGTTGAATGGACAGAGAACACTGAAGCTTTCTTT. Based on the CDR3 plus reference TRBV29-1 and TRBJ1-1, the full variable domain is SAVISQKPSRDICQRGTSLTIQCQVDSQVTMMFWYRQQPGQSLTLIATANQGSEATYESGFVIDKFPISRPNLTFSTLTVSNMSPEDSSIYLCSVEWTENTEAFFGQGTRLTVV.

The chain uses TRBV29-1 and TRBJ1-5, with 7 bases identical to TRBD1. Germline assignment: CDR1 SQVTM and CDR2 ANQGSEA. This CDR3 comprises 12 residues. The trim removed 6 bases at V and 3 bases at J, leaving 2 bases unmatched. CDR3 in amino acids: CSVGTDNQPQHF. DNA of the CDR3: TGCAGCGTGGGGACAGACAATCAGCCCCAGCATTTT.

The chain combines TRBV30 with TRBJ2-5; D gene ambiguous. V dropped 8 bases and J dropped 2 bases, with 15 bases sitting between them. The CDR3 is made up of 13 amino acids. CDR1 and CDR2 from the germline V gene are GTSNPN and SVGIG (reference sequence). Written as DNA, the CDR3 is TGTGCCCAGTCTTCTTTTTTGCAAGAGACCCAGTACTTC. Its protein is CAQSSFLQETQYF.

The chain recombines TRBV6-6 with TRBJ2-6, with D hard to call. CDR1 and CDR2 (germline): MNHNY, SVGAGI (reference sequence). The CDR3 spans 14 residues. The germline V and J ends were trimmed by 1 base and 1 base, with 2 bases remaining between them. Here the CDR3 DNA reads TGTGCCAGCAGTTACTTATCTGGGGCCAACGTCCTGACTTTC. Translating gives CASSYLSGANVLTF.

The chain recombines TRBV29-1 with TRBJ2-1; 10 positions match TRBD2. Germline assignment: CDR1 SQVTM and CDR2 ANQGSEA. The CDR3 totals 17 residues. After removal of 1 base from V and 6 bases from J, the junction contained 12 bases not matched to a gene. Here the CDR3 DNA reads TGCAGCGTTGAAGGGGGTAGCCCACTAGCGGGGCTCAATGAGCAGTTCTTC. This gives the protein CSVEGGSPLAGLNEQFF.

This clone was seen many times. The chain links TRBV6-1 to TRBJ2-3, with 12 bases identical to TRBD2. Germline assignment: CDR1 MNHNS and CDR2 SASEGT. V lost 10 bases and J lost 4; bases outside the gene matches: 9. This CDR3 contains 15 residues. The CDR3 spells CATEGLAGGADTQYF. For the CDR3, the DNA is TGTGCCACCGAAGGGCTAGCGGGAGGGGCAGATACGCAGTATTTT.

CDR3 amino acids: CASSLPGLAMTVSSYNEQFF. CDR3 coding DNA: TGCGCCAGCAGCTTACCGGGACTAGCAATGACGGTGAGCTCCTACAATGAGCAGTTCTTC. The V call is TRBV5-1, the J call TRBJ2-1; 9 bases agree with TRBD2. The J segment lost 0 bases and the V segment lost 2 bases, leaving 15 bases of the junction unmatched. The germline gives CDR1 SGHRS, CDR2 YFSETQ. The CDR3 runs to 20 residues.

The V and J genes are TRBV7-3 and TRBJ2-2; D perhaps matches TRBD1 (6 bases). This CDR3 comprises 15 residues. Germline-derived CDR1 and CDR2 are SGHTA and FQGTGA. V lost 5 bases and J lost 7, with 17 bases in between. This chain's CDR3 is CASSKEQGTFGELFF. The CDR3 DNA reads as TGTGCCAGCAGCAAAGAACAGGGCACCTTCGGGGAGCTGTTTTTT.

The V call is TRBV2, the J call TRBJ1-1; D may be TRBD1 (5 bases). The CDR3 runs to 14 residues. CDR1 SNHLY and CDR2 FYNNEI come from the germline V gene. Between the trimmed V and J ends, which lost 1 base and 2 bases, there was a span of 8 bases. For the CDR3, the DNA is TGTGCCAGCAGTGAAGGGGGCTTCAACACTGAAGCTTTCTTT. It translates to CASSEGGFNTEAFF. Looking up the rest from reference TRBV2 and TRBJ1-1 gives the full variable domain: EPEVTQTPSHQVTQMGQEVILRCVPISNHLYFYWYRQILGQKVEFLVSFYNNEISEKSEIFDDQFSVERPDGSNFTLKIRSTKLEDSAMYFCASSEGGFNTEAFFGQGTRLTVV.